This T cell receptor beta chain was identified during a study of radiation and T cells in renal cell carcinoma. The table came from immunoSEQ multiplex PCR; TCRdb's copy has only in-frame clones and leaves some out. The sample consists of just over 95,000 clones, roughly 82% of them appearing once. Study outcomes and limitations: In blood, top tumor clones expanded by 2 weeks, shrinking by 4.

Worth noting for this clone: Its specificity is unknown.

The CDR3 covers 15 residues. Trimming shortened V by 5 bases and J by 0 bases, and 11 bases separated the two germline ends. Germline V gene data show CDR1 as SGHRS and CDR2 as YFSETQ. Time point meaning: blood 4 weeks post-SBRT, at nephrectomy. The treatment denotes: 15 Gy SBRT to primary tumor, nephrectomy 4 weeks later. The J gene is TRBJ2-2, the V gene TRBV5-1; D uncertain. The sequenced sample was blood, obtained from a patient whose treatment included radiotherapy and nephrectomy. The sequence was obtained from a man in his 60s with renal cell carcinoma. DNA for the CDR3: TGCGCCAGCAGGGTAGGGAACCCGAACACCGGGGAGCTGTTTTTT. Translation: CASRVGNPNTGELFF.